Sequencing of this TCR beta chain was carried out in a study of cytomegalovirus exposure and HLA in healthy donors (dated by TCRdb to 2016 to 2017). In terms of the full investigation: An earlier analysis of some 550 of the donors reported roughly 270 Gb of sequence data and around 110 million unique TCR beta sequences from approximately 180 million T cells. An early release covering approximately 600 HLA-typed donors comprised about 310 gigabases of sequencing data and approximately 80 million unique TCR sequences. The genetic ancestry cluster associated with self-reported Caucasian donors included around 76% of the roughly 380 genotyped donors. The study aimed to test whether signatures of past pathogen exposure could be identified by cataloging public T cell receptors. The study used immunosequencing to profile the T cell repertoires of approximately 690 subjects and linked those repertoires to cytomegalovirus serostatus. A separate validation cohort of 100 to 150 different subjects was used in addition to the roughly 620-subject first cohort. To predict cytomegalovirus infection status, the study brought together high-throughput TCR immunosequencing, statistical association of individual TCRs with disease status, and machine learning. In a later analysis, previously published TCR beta repertoires from several hundred donors were re-analyzed and high-resolution HLA genotyping was added so that TCR occurrence patterns could be studied. In the later analysis, no new phenotypic data were used to find candidate immune exposures; instead, reliance was placed on TCR beta sequences and their occurrence across donors. To decide whether each TCR beta V gene segment behaved as functional or pseudogenic, an earlier analysis of fewer than 750 of the donors relied on high-throughput TCR beta sequencing. Donor age, sex, ethnicity and CMV serostatus were compiled together with the repertoire data. A later genetic analysis used genome-wide SNP genotypes for about 55% of the 666 donors, treating that subset as a discovery cohort. Every repertoire in the discovery cohort had been generated on one and the same sequencing platform. HLA typing covered class I and class II loci at four-digit resolution. The number of donors typed differed by locus, with roughly 629-640 for A, B, C, DRB1 and DQB1, roughly 550 for DQA1, nearly 610 for DPA1, and some 470 for DPB1. Roughly 5 DR-DQ haplotypes were handled as single units for association and clustering because linkage in the cohort was strong. Among some 400 genotyped donors of the cohort, an average of 235,054 unique TCR beta nucleotide sequences were sequenced per donor, about a sixth of them non-productive. The paper's findings and limits, for the study overall: In a later genetic analysis, fewer N-insertions in productive TCRs were reported among donors in an Asian-associated ancestry cluster than the roughly 640-donor mean. Broadly in line with IMGT annotations, most TCR beta V segments showed up in productive rearrangements about 87% or about 30% of the time in an earlier analysis of 587 of the donors. CMV serostatus was the only immune exposure information available for the cohort. A few of the identified cytomegalovirus-associated TCR beta chains were confirmed in vitro to be specific for cytomegalovirus antigens. This cohort had only TCR beta chains sequenced, and the lack of alpha or paired-chain data limited which features could be detected. In a later analysis, some 17,000 TCR beta sequences were associated with specific HLA alleles at a false discovery rate of 0.05. Most CMV-associated TCR beta chains appeared to be HLA-restricted in a later analysis, and the HLA associations seemed to be driven largely by CMV exposure. Linkage disequilibrium might explain the correlated functional status among segregating V segments, but an unknown experimental factor could not be excluded. A further reported finding was that TCR beta sequences accurately predicted the HLA-A and HLA-B alleles for most subjects in the first cohort. Some IMGT-functional V segments, including TRBV6-2 and TRBV6-3, could not be distinguished by the 87-base-pair reads and were therefore excluded. Because HLA typing was missing for some donors at each locus, association tests included only the typed subset. In a later analysis, TCR association rates were found to vary across HLA loci, with the most associated TCRs seen for DRB1 alleles and the fewest for HLA-C alleles. Assigning TCR associations to individual alleles was difficult when HLA alleles, especially DR and DQ, strongly co-occurred. Across donors, most TCR sequences were observed very rarely, whereas some public TCRs were present in many individuals. Sequencing depth was assumed to be roughly uniform across donors in the presence/absence analyses, though that assumption may not hold. A cluster of highly shared sequence variants was judged likely to represent a technical artifact of the sequencing pipeline. In the study, some 160 TCR beta chains were listed as associated with cytomegalovirus. According to the authors, the approach could potentially be generalized to other disease states and immunological phenotypes. The classifier was reported to diagnose cytomegalovirus status with high specificity and sensitivity in both the original and validation cohorts. A later analysis found that HLA-associated TCR beta chains were more clonally expanded and had lower generation probabilities than equally common non-associated chains. A later genetic analysis associated a missense DCLRE1C variant with V-gene and J-gene trimming of TCR beta chains, and an independent cohort replicated the association. Because counts were too low, about 17 rarely observed V segments, including chromosome 9 orphons, were excluded from the earlier analysis of a few hundred of the donors. A later analysis reported that several top co-occurrence clusters appeared linked to parvovirus B19, influenza, CMV and Epstein-Barr virus.

Points on this clone: Its antigen has not been determined. Base quality data are lacking; no much larger clone is found one base away.

Libraries were prepared through the immunoSEQ multiplex PCR assay. For the multiplex PCR, a mixture combining 60 forward primers for TCR Vbeta segments and 13 reverse primers for TCR Jbeta segments was used. A multiplex PCR assay on genomic DNA amplified the CDR3 region of rearranged TCR beta genes. The Illumina HiSeq System was used to sequence the amplified TCR beta libraries as 87-base-pair reads. The paper's data handling went like this. In a later analysis, tens of millions of unique TCR beta chains were counted across the roughly 700 repertoires, and about 9.9 million of these chains were shared by at least two donors. Raw reads were error-corrected and collapsed into unique sequences with a nearest-neighbor algorithm that merged closely related sequences to remove PCR and sequencing errors. CDR3 sequences were aligned to IMGT reference sequences to assign V, D and J gene segments. For a sequence to be retained, a match of at least six nucleotides was required to both a V gene segment and a J gene segment. A rearrangement was called productive if the CDR3 had no stop codons and remained in frame with V and J, and every other rearrangement was called non-productive. Following IMGT convention, CDR3 was defined as the stretch from the second conserved V-encoded cysteine to the conserved J-encoded phenylalanine. In an earlier analysis of just under 600 of the donors, sequences lacking an unambiguous match to a single V gene segment were excluded. An earlier analysis of a few hundred of the donors called V segments functional above 56.7% productive rearrangements and segregating when the between-donor standard deviation exceeded 5%. A statistical classification framework was built for diagnosing cytomegalovirus status from the catalog of TCR beta chain sequences. A later analysis assigned V and J genes by comparing TCR nucleotide sequences with IMGT/GENE-DB human TR gene sequences. The TCRdist pipeline was used in a later analysis to assign CDR3 sequences and most-parsimonious VDJ recombination scenarios. In a later analysis, every TCR beta chain was defined by the combination of its CDR3 amino acid sequence and its V-gene family, and reads without a unique V-gene family were dropped. As a way to deal with suspected cross-contamination and a sequencing artifact, a later analysis dropped 640 or so nucleotide sequences that were highly shared and had low generation probability. In a later analysis, a clonal expansion index for each public chain was calculated from normalized within-repertoire ranks of inferred template counts. A later analysis computed generation probabilities with a VDJ recombination model fitted to out-of-frame rearrangements, and checked the results against IGoR. In a later analysis, hypergeometric tests were used to score TCR-TCR, TCR-HLA and TCR-CMV co-occurrence, with a repertoire-size bias correction applied to TCR pairs. In a later analysis, false discovery rates were estimated by permuting HLA or CMV assignments 20 times. In a later analysis, co-occurring TCRs were grouped using DBSCAN, and TCRdist sequence similarity was added for clustering within HLA-allele-positive subsets. Co-occurrence clustering excluded repertoires with fewer than 30,000 or more than 120,000 public chains, plus five with anomalous nucleotide sharing. TCRdb provides this immuneACCESS table in a form limited to in-frame rearrangements. Some clones are lacking; in checked studies, under half of them reflect an unresolved V gene, and why the rest are absent is not known. V and J calls and clone size follow that table, whereas D and trimming were derived from the DNA. The sample includes about 170,000 clones, with around three quarters observed a single time. The ten largest clonotypes hold roughly 6.6% of the sample.

Inclusive of the bounding cysteine and phenylalanine, the CDR3 is 16 residues long. Only the CDR3 portion is preserved as DNA: 48 bases, with reading frame beginning at the first base. Cut back by 5 bases and 7 bases, the V and J ends lie 23 bases apart. From a lookup of the germline V gene (reference sequence), CDR1 and CDR2 are SEHNR and FQNEAQ. In total, approximately 610 healthy bone marrow donors made up the cohort. At the time of sampling, every cohort member was nominally healthy, though immune exposures that went unrecorded were likely present. The donor tested CMV seropositive and was one of the 289 seropositive cohort members. A peripheral blood sample was provided by each donor, and peripheral blood mononuclear cells were used for TCR beta sequencing. Genomic DNA was extracted from the blood cell samples with the Qiagen DNeasy Blood Extraction Kit.

What was sequenced was PBMCs. The chain uses TRBV7-9 and TRBJ1-2; TRBD1 is a possible D gene, resting on 5 matching bases. This sequence originates from a middle-aged man in good health and CMV-seropositive. The nucleotide sequence reads as follows: TGTGCCAGCAGCAATCTCCAGGGAAGGTCGAGTCGTGGCTACACCTTC. It specifies CASSNLQGRSSRGYTF.